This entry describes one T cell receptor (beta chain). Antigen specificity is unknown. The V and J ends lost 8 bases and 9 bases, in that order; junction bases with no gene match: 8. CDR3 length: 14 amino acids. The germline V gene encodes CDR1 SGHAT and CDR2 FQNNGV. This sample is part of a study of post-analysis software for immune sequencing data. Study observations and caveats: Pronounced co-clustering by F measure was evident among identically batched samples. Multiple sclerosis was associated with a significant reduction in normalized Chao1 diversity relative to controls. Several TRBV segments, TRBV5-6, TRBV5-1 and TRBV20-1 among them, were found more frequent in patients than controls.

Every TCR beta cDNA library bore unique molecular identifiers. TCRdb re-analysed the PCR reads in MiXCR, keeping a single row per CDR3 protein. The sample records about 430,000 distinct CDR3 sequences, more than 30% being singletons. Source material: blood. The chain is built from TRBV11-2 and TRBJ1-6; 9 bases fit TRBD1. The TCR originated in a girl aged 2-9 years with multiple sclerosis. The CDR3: CASSRDRVGSPLHF. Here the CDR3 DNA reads TGTGCCAGCTCCCGGGACAGGGTGGGTTCACCCCTCCACTTT.